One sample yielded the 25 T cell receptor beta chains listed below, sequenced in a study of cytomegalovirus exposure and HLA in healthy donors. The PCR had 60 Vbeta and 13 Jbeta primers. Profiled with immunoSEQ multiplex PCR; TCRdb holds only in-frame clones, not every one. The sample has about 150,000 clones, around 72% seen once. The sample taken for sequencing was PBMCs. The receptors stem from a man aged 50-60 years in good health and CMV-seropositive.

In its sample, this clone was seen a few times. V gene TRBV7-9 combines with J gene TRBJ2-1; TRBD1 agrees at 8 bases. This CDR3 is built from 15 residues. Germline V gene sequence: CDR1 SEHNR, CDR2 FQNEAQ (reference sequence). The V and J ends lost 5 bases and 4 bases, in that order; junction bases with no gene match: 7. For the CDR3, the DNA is TGTGCCAGCAGCCCAGGGGGCCGGGATTACAATGAGCAGTTCTTC. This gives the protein CASSPGGRDYNEQFF.

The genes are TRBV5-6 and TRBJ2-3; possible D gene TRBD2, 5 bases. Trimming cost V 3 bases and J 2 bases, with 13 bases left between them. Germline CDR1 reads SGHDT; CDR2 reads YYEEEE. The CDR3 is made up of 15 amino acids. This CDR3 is CASSSDLGDTDTQYF. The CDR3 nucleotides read TGTGCCAGCAGCTCCGACCTCGGGGACACAGATACGCAGTATTTT.

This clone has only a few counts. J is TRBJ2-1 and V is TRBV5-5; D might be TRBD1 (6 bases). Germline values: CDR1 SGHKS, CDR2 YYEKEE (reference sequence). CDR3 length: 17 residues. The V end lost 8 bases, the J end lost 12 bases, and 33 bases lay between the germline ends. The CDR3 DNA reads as TGTGCCAGTAGCCCAACCTGGACCAGGGGTTCATCAATGGGGCAGTTCTTC. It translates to CASSPTWTRGSSMGQFF.

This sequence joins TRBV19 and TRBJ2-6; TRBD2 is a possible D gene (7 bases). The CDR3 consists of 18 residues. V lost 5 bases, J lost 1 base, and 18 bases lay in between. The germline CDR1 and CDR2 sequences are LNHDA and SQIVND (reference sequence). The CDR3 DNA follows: TGTGCCAGTAGTCGGGGGGCAGGGGAACCGTCTGGGGCCAACGTCCTGACTTTC. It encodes CASSRGAGEPSGANVLTF.

This CDR3 reads CASSQDYGGSNIQYF. The CDR3 bases are TGCGCCAGCAGCCAAGATTACGGGGGTAGTAACATTCAGTACTTC. The rearrangement links TRBV4-3 to TRBJ2-4; D may be TRBD2 (6 bases). Germline-derived CDR1 and CDR2 are LGHNA and YSLEER. This CDR3 region has 15 residues. With 0 bases removed from V and 7 bases from J, the gap between germline ends came to 13 bases.

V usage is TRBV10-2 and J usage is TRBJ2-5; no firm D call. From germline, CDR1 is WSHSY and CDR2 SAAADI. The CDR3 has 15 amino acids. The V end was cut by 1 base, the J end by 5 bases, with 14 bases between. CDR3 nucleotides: TGCGCCAGCAGTGAGTTGGGTCGACACCGGGAGACCCAGTACTTC. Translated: CASSELGRHRETQYF.

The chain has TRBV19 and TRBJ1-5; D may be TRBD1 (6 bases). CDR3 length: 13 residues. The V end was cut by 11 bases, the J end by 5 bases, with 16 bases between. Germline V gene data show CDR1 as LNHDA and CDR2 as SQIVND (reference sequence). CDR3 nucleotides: TGTGCCGGTGCGAGACAGGTCCATCAGCCCCAGCATTTT. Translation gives CAGARQVHQPQHF.

CDR3: CASSLGLRDEKLFF. The CDR3 DNA reads as TGCGCCAGCAGCTTGGGACTCAGGGATGAAAAACTGTTTTTT. The chain uses TRBV5-1 and TRBJ1-4, with D perhaps matching TRBD1 (5 bases). This CDR3 spans 14 amino acids. CDR1 SGHRS and CDR2 YFSETQ come from the germline V gene. V was clipped by 0 bases and J by 6 bases, with 9 bases between them. The variable domain in full, with the rest retrieved from reference TRBV5-1 and TRBJ1-4, is KAGVTQTPRYLIKTRGQQVTLSCSPISGHRSVSWYQQTPGQGLQFLFEYFSETQRNKGNFPGRFSGRQFSNSRSEMNVSTLELGDSALYLCASSLGLRDEKLFFGSGTQLSVL.

The CDR3 bases are TGTGCCAGCAGCCCCGGGCTAGCGGGAGGGACCCACGAGCAGTACTTC. Its translation is CASSPGLAGGTHEQYF. The chain has TRBV13 and TRBJ2-7, with 12 bases lining up with TRBD2. Germline V gene lookup returns CDR1 PRHDT and CDR2 FYEKMQ (reference sequence). The CDR3 has 16 amino acids. V was pared by 5 bases and J by 5 bases, with 10 bases of the junction left unmatched. The full variable domain, rest sourced from reference TRBV13 and TRBJ2-7, is AAGVIQSPRHLIKEKRETATLKCYPIPRHDTVYWYQQGPGQDPQFLISFYEKMQSDKGSIPDRFSAQQFSDYHSELNMSSLELGDSALYFCASSPGLAGGTHEQYFGPGTRLTVT.

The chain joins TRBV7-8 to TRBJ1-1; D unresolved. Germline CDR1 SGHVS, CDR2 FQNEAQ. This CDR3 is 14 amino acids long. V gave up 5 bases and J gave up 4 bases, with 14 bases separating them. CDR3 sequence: CASSVLGQITEAFF. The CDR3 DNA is TGTGCCAGCAGCGTCCTAGGCCAGATCACTGAAGCTTTCTTT.

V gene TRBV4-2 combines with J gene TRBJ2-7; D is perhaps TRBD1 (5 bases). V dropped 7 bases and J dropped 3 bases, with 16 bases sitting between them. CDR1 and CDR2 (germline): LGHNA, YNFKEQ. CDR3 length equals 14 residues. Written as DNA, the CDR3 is TGTGCCAGCACCATCGACAGTAACAGCTACGAGCAGTACTTC. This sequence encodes CASTIDSNSYEQYF.

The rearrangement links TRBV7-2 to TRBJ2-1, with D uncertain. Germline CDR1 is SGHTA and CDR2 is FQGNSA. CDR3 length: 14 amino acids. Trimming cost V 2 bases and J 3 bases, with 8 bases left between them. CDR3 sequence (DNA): TGTGCCAGCAGCTTACGTGCCAGCTACAATGAGCAGTTCTTC. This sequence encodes CASSLRASYNEQFF.

Here the CDR3 reads CASGTRQGSGNTIYF. As DNA, the CDR3 is TGTGCCAGCGGCACCAGACAGGGCTCTGGAAACACCATATATTTT. This chain links TRBV6-5 with TRBJ1-3; 7 nucleotides match TRBD1. Per germline, CDR1 MNHEY and CDR2 SVGAGI. The CDR3 length is 15 residues. V dropped 8 bases and J dropped 0; count of bases not matched to a gene: 7.

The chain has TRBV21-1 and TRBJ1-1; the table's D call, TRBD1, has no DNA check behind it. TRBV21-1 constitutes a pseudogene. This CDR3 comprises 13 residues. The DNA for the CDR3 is TGTGCCAGCAGCAAAATACGGACAGACGAAGCTTTCTTT. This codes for CASSKIRTDEAFF.

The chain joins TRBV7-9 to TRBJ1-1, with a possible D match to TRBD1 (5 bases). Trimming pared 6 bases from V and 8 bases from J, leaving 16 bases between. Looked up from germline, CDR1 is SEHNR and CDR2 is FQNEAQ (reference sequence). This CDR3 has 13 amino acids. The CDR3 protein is CASRGAATMEAFF. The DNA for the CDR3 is TGTGCCAGCAGAGGGGCAGCAACCATGGAAGCTTTCTTT.

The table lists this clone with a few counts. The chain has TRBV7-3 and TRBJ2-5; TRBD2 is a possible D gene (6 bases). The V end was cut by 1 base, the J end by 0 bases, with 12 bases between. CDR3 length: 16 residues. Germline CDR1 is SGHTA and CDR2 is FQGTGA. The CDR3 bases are TGTGCCAGCAGCTTAAGCGGGGTGGGGTACCAAGAGACCCAGTACTTC. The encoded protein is CASSLSGVGYQETQYF.

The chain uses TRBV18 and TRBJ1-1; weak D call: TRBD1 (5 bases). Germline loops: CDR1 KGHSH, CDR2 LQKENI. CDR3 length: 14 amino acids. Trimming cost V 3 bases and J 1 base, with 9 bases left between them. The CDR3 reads CASSPRGRNTEAFF. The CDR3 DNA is TGTGCCAGCTCACCTCGGGGGAGGAACACTGAAGCTTTCTTT.

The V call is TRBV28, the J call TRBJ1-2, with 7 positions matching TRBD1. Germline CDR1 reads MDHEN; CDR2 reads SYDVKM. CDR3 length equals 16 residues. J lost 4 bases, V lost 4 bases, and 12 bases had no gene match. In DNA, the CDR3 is TGTGCCAGCAGTTCCCCTGTCGACAGGGTGGGCTATGGCTACACCTTC. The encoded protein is CASSSPVDRVGYGYTF.

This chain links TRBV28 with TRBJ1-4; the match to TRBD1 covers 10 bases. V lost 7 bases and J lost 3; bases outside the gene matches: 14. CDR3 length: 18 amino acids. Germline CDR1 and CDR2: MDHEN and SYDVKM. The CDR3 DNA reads TGTGCCAGCACCACCCTGGAGACAGGGGGCGCAGCTAATGAAAAACTGTTTTTT. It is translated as CASTTLETGGAANEKLFF.

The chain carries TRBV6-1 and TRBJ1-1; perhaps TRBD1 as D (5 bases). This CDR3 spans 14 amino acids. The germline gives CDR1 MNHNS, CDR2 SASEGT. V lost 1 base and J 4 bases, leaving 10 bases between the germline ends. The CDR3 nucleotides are TGTGCCAGCAGTGAAGGGCAGGGCCCCACTGAAGCTTTCTTT. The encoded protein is CASSEGQGPTEAFF.

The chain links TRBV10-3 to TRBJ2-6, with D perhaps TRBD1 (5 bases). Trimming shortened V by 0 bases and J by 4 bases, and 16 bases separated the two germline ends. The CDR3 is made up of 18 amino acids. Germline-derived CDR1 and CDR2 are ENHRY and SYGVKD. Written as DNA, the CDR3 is TGTGCCATCAGTGAGTCGAAGAAGGGGCAGGCGGGGGCCAACGTCCTGACTTTC. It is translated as CAISESKKGQAGANVLTF.

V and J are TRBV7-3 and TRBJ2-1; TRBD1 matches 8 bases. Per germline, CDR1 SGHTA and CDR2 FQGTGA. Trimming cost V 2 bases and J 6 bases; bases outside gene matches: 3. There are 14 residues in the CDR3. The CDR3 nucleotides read TGTGCCAGCAGCTTAGGGACAGGCCCCAATGAGCAGTTCTTC. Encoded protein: CASSLGTGPNEQFF.

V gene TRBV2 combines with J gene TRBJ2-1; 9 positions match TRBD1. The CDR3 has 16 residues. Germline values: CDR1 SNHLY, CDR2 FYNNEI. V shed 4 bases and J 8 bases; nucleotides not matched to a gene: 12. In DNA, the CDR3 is TGTGCCAGCAGTGTACCACGGACAGGGGAACTAGATGAGCAGTTCTTC. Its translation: CASSVPRTGELDEQFF.

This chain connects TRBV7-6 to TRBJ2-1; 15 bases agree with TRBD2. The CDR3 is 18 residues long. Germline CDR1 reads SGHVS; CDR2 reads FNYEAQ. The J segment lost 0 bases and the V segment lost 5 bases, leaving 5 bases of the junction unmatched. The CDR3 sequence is CASSMGLAGGFSYNEQFF. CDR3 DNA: TGTGCCAGCAGCATGGGACTAGCGGGGGGTTTCTCCTACAATGAGCAGTTCTTC.

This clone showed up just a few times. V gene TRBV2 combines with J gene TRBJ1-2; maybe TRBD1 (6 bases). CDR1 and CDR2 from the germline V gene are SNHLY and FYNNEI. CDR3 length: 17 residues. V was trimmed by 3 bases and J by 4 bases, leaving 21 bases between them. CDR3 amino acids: CASSDPDRLGAPYGYTF. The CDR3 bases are TGTGCCAGCAGTGACCCGGACAGACTGGGAGCTCCCTATGGCTACACCTTC. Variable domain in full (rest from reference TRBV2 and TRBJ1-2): EPEVTQTPSHQVTQMGQEVILRCVPISNHLYFYWYRQILGQKVEFLVSFYNNEISEKSEIFDDQFSVERPDGSNFTLKIRSTKLEDSAMYFCASSDPDRLGAPYGYTFGSGTRLTVV.